The clone carrying this TCR beta chain has a handful of counts. TCRdb used MiXCR to reprocess the 5' RACE reads, holding one entry per CDR3 protein. The repertoire includes under 150,000 distinct CDR3 sequences, around 20% of them detected once, and approximately 3% sits in the top ten. It was unfractionated whole blood from which total RNA was extracted. The sample belongs to a study of human T cells and chemical hapten exposure. Germline CDR1 is MDHEN and CDR2 is SYDVKM. CDR3 length: 12 residues. V was pared by 8 bases and J by 12 bases, with 20 bases between. The chain couples TRBV28 to TRBJ2-7; tentative D call: TRBD1 (5 bases). The clonotype comes from a human donor in good health. The CDR3 nucleotides are TGTGCCAGCGGAAGCAGGGAAAACTTGTGGTACTTC. This gives the protein CASGSRENLWYF.